A single sample is the source of the 20 T cell receptor beta chains below, sequenced in a study of response to subunit inactivated influenza vaccine. One entry per CDR3 protein results from TCRdb running MiXCR on the RT-PCR reads. The sample has more than 550,000 distinct CDR3 sequences, about 10% seen once. Separately, the same data were catalogued under a study of T cells expressing NK-cell markers. That paper states: The TCR beta cDNA came from 5'RACE template switching with UMIs.

Here the sequenced sample was PBMCs from blood, taken on the day of vaccination. The origin of the receptors is a man aged 50 or older who received an inactivated influenza vaccine.

This clonotype was detected only a few times. The chain combines TRBV20-1 with TRBJ2-3; 13 nucleotides agree with TRBD2. The CDR3 loop spans 19 amino acids. Germline V gene sequence: CDR1 DFQATT, CDR2 SNEGSKA (reference sequence). Trimming at V came to 3 bases and at J to 4 bases, leaving 16 bases not matched to a gene. This chain's CDR3 is CSASGLGLAGVSMSDTQYF. DNA for the CDR3: TGCAGTGCTAGCGGTCTCGGACTAGCGGGAGTTTCAATGTCAGATACGCAGTATTTT.

The sample holds a few counts of this clonotype. The CDR3 nucleotides are TGTGCCACCAGCAGAGACAGCATCTATGGCTACACCTTC. This gives the protein CATSRDSIYGYTF. The chain links TRBV15 to TRBJ1-2; D uncertain. Trimming cost V 0 bases and J 4 bases, with 6 bases left between them. CDR3 length: 13 amino acids. From germline, CDR1 is LNHNV and CDR2 YYDKDF (reference sequence).

This clonotype was seen more than once but under ten times. The chain joins TRBV11-2 to TRBJ2-3; D perhaps matches TRBD2 (5 bases). Trimming removed 7 bases from V and 2 bases from J, with 13 bases in between. The CDR3 has 14 residues. Germline V gene lookup returns CDR1 SGHAT and CDR2 FQNNGV. The CDR3 is CASNQRGPTDTQYF. CDR3 DNA: TGTGCCAGCAACCAACGGGGTCCCACAGATACGCAGTATTTT.

This clonotype was found a few times. V gene TRBV12-3 or TRBV12-4 combines with J gene TRBJ1-1; TRBD1 aligns across 8 bases. After removal of 6 bases from V and 1 base from J, the junction contained 4 bases not matched to a gene. There are 14 residues in the CDR3. CDR3 region: CASRPTGGNTEAFF. The CDR3 DNA is TGTGCCAGCAGACCTACAGGGGGGAACACTGAAGCTTTCTTT.

The sample holds a few counts of this clonotype. The chain recombines TRBV7-2 with TRBJ2-7; 11 positions agree with TRBD1. V lost 6 bases, J lost 6 bases, and 10 bases stayed unmatched. Germline-derived CDR1 and CDR2 are SGHTA and FQGNSA. The CDR3 is 15 residues long. The CDR3 reads CASSYTGTGGREQYF. For the CDR3, the DNA is TGTGCCAGCAGTTATACCGGGACAGGGGGACGCGAGCAGTACTTC.

Only a few counts were recorded for this clonotype. This rearrangement joins TRBV19 to TRBJ2-1, with D perhaps matching TRBD1 (5 bases). CDR1 LNHDA and CDR2 SQIVND come from the germline V gene (reference sequence). The CDR3 is made up of 14 amino acids. V was shortened by 3 bases and J by 2 bases, with 8 bases between the two germline ends. The CDR3 DNA reads TGTGCCAGTAGTATCCAGGACACCTACAATGAGCAGTTCTTC. Its translation: CASSIQDTYNEQFF.

This clonotype has a handful of counts. The chain's CDR3 is CSAEPRQDRGVQGEQFF. The CDR3 coding sequence is TGCAGCGCCGAGCCCAGGCAGGACAGGGGGGTACAGGGTGAGCAGTTCTTC. The gene calls are TRBV29-1 and TRBJ2-1, with 10 bases that match TRBD1. Trimming removed 7 bases from V and 9 bases from J; junction bases left unmatched: 21. CDR3 size: 17 residues. In germline, CDR1 is SQVTM, CDR2 ANQGSEA.

The gene calls are TRBV12-3 or TRBV12-4 and TRBJ2-5; D unresolved. The CDR3 loop spans 12 amino acids. Trimming took off 5 bases at V and 4 bases at J, with 8 bases between the two ends. CDR3 in DNA: TGTGCCAGCAGTACTATTGGAGAGACCCAGTACTTC. Its protein is CASSTIGETQYF.

The rearrangement links TRBV20-1 to TRBJ2-5; TRBD1 is a possible D gene (7 bases). The germline CDR1 and CDR2 sequences are DFQATT and SNEGSKA (reference sequence). The CDR3 totals 14 residues. V was cut by 5 bases and J by 4 bases, with 17 bases left in between. The CDR3 loop reads CSASPTGRPETQYF. CDR3 DNA: TGCAGTGCTTCTCCGACAGGGAGGCCAGAGACCCAGTACTTC.

This chain links TRBV7-9 with TRBJ2-1; D might be TRBD2 (7 bases). V lost 5 bases to trimming and J lost 9 bases, with 20 bases between them. Germline assignment: CDR1 SEHNR and CDR2 FQNEAQ (reference sequence). This CDR3 is 15 amino acids long. CDR3 loop: CASSPRGRGYLEQFF. CDR3 nucleotide sequence: TGTGCCAGCAGCCCTCGGGGGAGGGGGTATCTTGAGCAGTTCTTC.

The J gene is TRBJ2-5, the V gene TRBV6-2 or TRBV6-3; D call uncertain. Germline V gene lookup returns CDR1 MNHEY and CDR2 SVGEGT. V was pared by 6 bases and J by 5 bases, with 13 bases between. CDR3 size: 13 residues. CDR3 amino acids: CASSIHSGETQYF. DNA for the CDR3: TGTGCCAGCAGCATCCATAGTGGGGAGACCCAGTACTTC.

The chain is built from TRBV12-3 or TRBV12-4 and TRBJ2-3; either TRBD1 or TRBD2 may supply D (6 bases each). The CDR3 spans 15 residues. V was trimmed by 5 bases and J by 2 bases, leaving 14 bases between them. The CDR3 nucleotides read TGTGCCAGCAGTCGTGGAGGGGGGCACACAGATACGCAGTATTTT. It encodes CASSRGGGHTDTQYF.

The chain employs TRBV28 and TRBJ2-5; TRBD1 agrees at 7 bases. Trimming cost V 6 bases and J 2 bases; bases outside gene matches: 9. The CDR3 contains 15 residues. Germline CDR1 and CDR2: MDHEN and SYDVKM. Here the CDR3 reads CASRETGRAQETQYF. The CDR3 bases are TGTGCCAGCAGAGAGACAGGGAGAGCTCAAGAGACCCAGTACTTC.

This clonotype appeared a few times. This chain links TRBV6-2 or TRBV6-3 with TRBJ2-1; the match to TRBD2 covers 8 bases. The CDR3 contains 15 residues. Trimming cost V 6 bases and J 2 bases; bases outside gene matches: 6. Looked up from germline, CDR1 is MNHEY and CDR2 is SVGEGT. CDR3 protein: CASSIAGSTYNEQFF. Here the CDR3 DNA reads TGTGCCAGCAGCATAGCGGGGTCAACCTACAATGAGCAGTTCTTC.

This clonotype was seen a handful of times. The rearrangement uses TRBV20-1 and TRBJ2-7, with 8 bases identical to TRBD1. In germline, CDR1 is DFQATT, CDR2 SNEGSKA (reference sequence). The CDR3 has 14 residues. J lost 3 bases, V lost 6 bases, and 10 bases had no gene match. CDR3 bases: TGCAGTGCCTGGGGGGACAGGCCAAGCTACGAGCAGTACTTC. It encodes CSAWGDRPSYEQYF.

This chain links TRBV19 with TRBJ2-1, with 9 bases matching TRBD2. The CDR3 contains 13 residues. Germline V gene data show CDR1 as LNHDA and CDR2 as SQIVND (reference sequence). The J segment lost 8 bases and the V segment lost 9 bases, leaving 8 bases of the junction unmatched. The DNA for the CDR3 is TGTGCCAGCTCGGGACTAGCCAACGATGAGCAGTTCTTC. Its translation is CASSGLANDEQFF.

The J gene is TRBJ2-5, the V gene TRBV7-2, with 12 bases matching TRBD2. The germline V gene has CDR1 SGHTA and CDR2 FQGNSA. CDR3 length: 14 amino acids. V shed 5 bases and J 9 bases; nucleotides not matched to a gene: 7. CDR3 nucleotide sequence: TGTGCCAGCAGCAGGGGACTAGCGGGTATGGCCCAGTACTTC. This codes for CASSRGLAGMAQYF.

This clonotype was seen at least ten times. This chain joins TRBV4-2 and TRBJ2-3; 10 nucleotides agree with TRBD2. The CDR3 extends over 15 amino acids. The ends lost 4 bases at V and 2 bases at J; junction bases unmatched: 3. CDR1 is LGHNA and CDR2 is YNFKEQ in the germline V gene. CDR3: CASSPGLAVTDTQYF. The CDR3 coding sequence is TGTGCCAGCAGCCCCGGACTAGCGGTCACAGATACGCAGTATTTT.

This chain uses TRBV4-3 with TRBJ2-1, with TRBD2 identical over 9 bases. This CDR3 comprises 16 residues. Germline V gives CDR1 LGHNA, CDR2 YSLEER. V trimming: 3 bases; J trimming: 4 bases; junction bases outside the gene matches: 7. DNA of the CDR3: TGCGCCAGCAGCCAGGAAAGACTAGCGGTTTACAATGAGCAGTTCTTC. It yields the protein CASSQERLAVYNEQFF.

Only a few counts were recorded for this clonotype. The chain joins TRBV5-1 to TRBJ2-1; 7 bases are shared with TRBD1. Germline V gene sequence: CDR1 SGHRS, CDR2 YFSETQ. The CDR3 is 16 residues long. After removal of 2 bases from V and 0 bases from J, the junction contained 5 bases not matched to a gene. The CDR3 DNA follows: TGCGCCAGCAGCTTTGGACAGGCCAGCTCCTACAATGAGCAGTTCTTC. Protein product: CASSFGQASSYNEQFF. The full variable domain, in which reference TRBV5-1 and TRBJ2-1 provide the parts outside the CDR3, is KAGVTQTPRYLIKTRGQQVTLSCSPISGHRSVSWYQQTPGQGLQFLFEYFSETQRNKGNFPGRFSGRQFSNSRSEMNVSTLELGDSALYLCASSFGQASSYNEQFFGPGTRLTVL.